The 17 T cell receptor beta chains below come from one sample, sequenced in a study of T-cell memory formation after mild COVID-19. TCRdb processed the 5' RACE reads anew with MiXCR; each CDR3 protein has one entry. The data hold 450,000 to 700,000 distinct CDR3 sequences, with approximately 18% observed a single time. The material sequenced was PBMCs or a T cell subset sorted from them (not recorded which). The receptors originated from an adult woman who had mild COVID-19 (a few samples of this study predate the infection). Cell type and time point are not known.

This clonotype was counted only a few times. The rearrangement links TRBV3-1 to TRBJ1-2, with D tentatively TRBD1 (5 bases). Trimming took 0 bases from V and 3 from J, leaving 20 bases between them. This CDR3 region has 18 residues. CDR1 LGHDT and CDR2 YNNKEL come from the germline V gene (reference sequence). CDR3 region: CASSQDRRDPRLHYGYTF. The DNA of the CDR3 is TGTGCCAGCAGCCAAGATCGACGGGACCCGCGTCTGCACTATGGCTACACCTTC.

V usage is TRBV5-4 and J usage is TRBJ2-2; 9 bases fit TRBD2. V was clipped by 2 bases and J by 10 bases; unmatched bases: 9. Germline V gene data show CDR1 as SGHNT and CDR2 as YYREEE (reference sequence). The CDR3 contains 15 residues. Here the CDR3 DNA reads TGTGCCAGCAGCTTCCCGGGCGGGGGGGGCTTGGAGCTGTTTTTT. This sequence encodes CASSFPGGGGLELFF. The full variable domain, its missing parts supplied by reference TRBV5-4 and TRBJ2-2, is ETGVTQSPTHLIKTRGQQVTLRCSSQSGHNTVSWYQQALGQGPQFIFQYYREEENGRGNFPPRFSGLQFPNYSSELNVNALELDDSALYLCASSFPGGGGLELFFGEGSRLTVL.

The chain uses TRBV27 and TRBJ2-7; D may correspond to TRBD1 or TRBD2 (5 bases each). Germline CDR1 MNHEY, CDR2 SMNVEV (reference sequence). The CDR3 covers 14 residues. The V and J ends lost 5 bases and 3 bases respectively, with 14 bases between them. CDR3 sequence: CASSNSEGNYEQYF. The CDR3 DNA is TGTGCCAGCAGTAACAGCGAGGGGAACTACGAGCAGTACTTC.

V and J are TRBV14 and TRBJ2-1; 7 bases are a match to TRBD2. The CDR3 loop spans 18 amino acids. Germline lookup yields CDR1 SGHDN and CDR2 FVKESK. V trimming: 4 bases; J trimming: 9 bases; junction bases outside the gene matches: 21. CDR3 protein: CASSPFGAGASRWGEQFF. The DNA of the CDR3 is TGTGCCAGCAGCCCCTTCGGGGCGGGAGCATCGAGATGGGGTGAGCAGTTCTTC.

This clonotype was counted only a few times. The chain links TRBV28 to TRBJ1-2; D is ambiguous. CDR3 length: 12 amino acids. Germline values: CDR1 MDHEN, CDR2 SYDVKM. V lost 10 bases, J lost 2 bases, and 11 bases lay in between. CDR3 in amino acids: CATSERNYGYTF. The CDR3 nucleotides are TGTGCCACATCGGAGAGGAACTATGGCTACACCTTC.

This clonotype was observed a few times. The chain couples TRBV19 to TRBJ1-5; TRBD1 matches at 7 bases. The trim removed 3 bases at V and 3 bases at J, leaving 8 bases unmatched. The CDR3 sequence is 16 residues long. In germline, CDR1 is LNHDA, CDR2 SQIVND (reference sequence). The CDR3 spells CASSMRGPGTNQPQHF. CDR3 nucleotides: TGTGCCAGTAGTATGAGGGGGCCAGGGACCAATCAGCCCCAGCATTTT.

This sequence joins TRBV3-1 and TRBJ2-7, with 7 bases lining up with TRBD2. Trimming removed 1 base from V and 0 bases from J; junction bases left unmatched: 9. The CDR3 covers 17 residues. Germline-derived CDR1 and CDR2 are LGHDT and YNNKEL (reference sequence). CDR3 sequence reads: CASSQAVWASGSYEQYF. In DNA, the CDR3 is TGTGCCAGCAGCCAAGCAGTTTGGGCTAGCGGCTCCTACGAGCAGTACTTC.

This clonotype was seen a handful of times. The gene calls are TRBV5-1 and TRBJ2-5; 8 bases line up with TRBD1. This CDR3 region has 15 residues. Germline lookup yields CDR1 SGHRS and CDR2 YFSETQ. The V gene end was trimmed by 7 bases and the J gene end by 3 bases; junction bases not matched to a gene: 11. CDR3 sequence: CASSPGTTGEETQYF. In DNA form, the CDR3 reads TGCGCCAGCTCCCCAGGAACGACAGGGGAAGAGACCCAGTACTTC.

This sequence joins TRBV7-9 and TRBJ2-1; 10 positions agree with TRBD1. Germline trimming cut 3 bases from V and 5 bases from J; bases unmatched to any gene: 7. Per the germline V gene, CDR1 is SEHNR and CDR2 is FQNEAQ (reference sequence). This CDR3 has 16 residues. CDR3 bases: TGTGCCAGCAGCTTTCGGACAGGGGGTTCGGACAATGAGCAGTTCTTC. As protein: CASSFRTGGSDNEQFF.

The chain uses TRBV2 and TRBJ1-1; possibly TRBD1 for D (6 bases). CDR1 is SNHLY, CDR2 FYNNEI, per germline. The CDR3 runs to 14 residues. Trimming removed 6 bases from V and 5 bases from J, with 16 bases in between. CDR3 bases: TGTGCCAGCAGCGATACGAGGGGGGTTACTGAAGCTTTCTTT. This codes for CASSDTRGVTEAFF.

The V gene is TRBV5-1, the J gene TRBJ2-1; 8 bases fit TRBD2. The germline V gene has CDR1 SGHRS and CDR2 YFSETQ. The CDR3 is 17 amino acids. J lost 1 base, V lost 4 bases, and 10 bases had no gene match. The CDR3 DNA reads TGCGCCAGCAGCCCTCGGGGGCGGGGGGTTTCCTACAATGAGCAGTTCTTC. Residues: CASSPRGRGVSYNEQFF. Full variable domain (remainder filled in from reference TRBV5-1 and TRBJ2-1): KAGVTQTPRYLIKTRGQQVTLSCSPISGHRSVSWYQQTPGQGLQFLFEYFSETQRNKGNFPGRFSGRQFSNSRSEMNVSTLELGDSALYLCASSPRGRGVSYNEQFFGPGTRLTVL.

This chain links TRBV29-1 with TRBJ2-7; TRBD1 agrees at 12 bases. The J segment lost 7 bases and the V segment lost 4 bases, leaving 5 bases of the junction unmatched. Looked up from germline, CDR1 is SQVTM and CDR2 is ANQGSEA. CDR3 length equals 13 residues. This CDR3 reads CSVGDRGPWEQYF. The CDR3 DNA follows: TGCAGCGTTGGGGACAGGGGGCCGTGGGAGCAGTACTTC.

A few counts support this clonotype. V is TRBV3-1 and J is TRBJ2-5; D ambiguous. This CDR3 contains 15 residues. Trimming cost V 0 bases and J 5 bases, with 13 bases left between them. CDR1 is LGHDT and CDR2 is YNNKEL in the germline V gene (reference sequence). CDR3 protein: CASSQERAPWETQYF. DNA for the CDR3: TGTGCCAGCAGCCAAGAACGGGCCCCCTGGGAGACCCAGTACTTC.

This clonotype showed up many times. The V and J genes are TRBV7-9 and TRBJ2-2, with 8 positions matching TRBD1. J lost 5 bases, V lost 8 bases, and 4 bases had no gene match. Germline lookup yields CDR1 SEHNR and CDR2 FQNEAQ (reference sequence). The CDR3 spans 13 residues. CDR3 nucleotides: TGTGCCAGCCTGGACAGGGTTACCGGGGAGCTGTTTTTT. This gives the protein CASLDRVTGELFF.

In this sample, this clonotype turned up many times. Written as DNA, the CDR3 is TGCGCCAGCAGCCATACACAGGGGCCCTACAATGAGCAGTTCTTC. It specifies CASSHTQGPYNEQFF. The chain couples TRBV4-1 to TRBJ2-1; 7 bases are a match to TRBD1. The CDR3 loop spans 15 amino acids. The J segment lost 2 bases and the V segment lost 3 bases, leaving 4 bases of the junction unmatched. The germline V gene encodes CDR1 MGHRA and CDR2 YSYEKL.

This clonotype was observed a few times. The chain is built from TRBV9 and TRBJ1-1; D gene ambiguous. Germline values: CDR1 SGDLS, CDR2 YYNGEE. The CDR3 covers 15 residues. Trimming removed 0 bases at V and 5 bases at J, with 14 bases between. CDR3 nucleotide sequence: TGTGCCAGCAGCGTAGGTGGTGGGTTAAGAACTGAAGCTTTCTTT. This codes for CASSVGGGLRTEAFF.

The chain carries TRBV12-3 or TRBV12-4 and TRBJ1-2, with 9 bases matching TRBD1. The CDR3 has 18 residues. V trimming: 2 bases; J trimming: 6 bases; junction bases outside the gene matches: 16. CDR3 DNA: TGTGCCAGCAGTTTAAGGATAGTGCGGGACAGGGAGGGCGATGGCTACACCTTC. Translation gives CASSLRIVRDREGDGYTF.